The 23 T cell receptor beta chains below come from one sample, sequenced in a study of T cell responses to AZD1222 COVID-19 vaccine. Here immunoSEQ multiplex PCR was the method, and the copy in TCRdb shows in-frame clones only, minus some. The sample has about 200,000 clones, under 95% seen once. Sequencing used peripheral blood, obtained 28 days after the second AZD1222 dose. The receptors were gathered from an adult who received the AZD1222 COVID-19 vaccine.

The V call is TRBV7-9, the J call TRBJ1-4; 8 bases match TRBD1. V lost 5 bases to trimming and J lost 5 bases; unmatched junction nucleotides: 7. The CDR3 has 15 amino acids. The germline gives CDR1 SEHNR, CDR2 FQNEAQ (reference sequence). CDR3 bases: TGTGCCAGCAGCCCAACGGGACAGGTCAATGAAAAACTGTTTTTT. Its translation: CASSPTGQVNEKLFF.

The J gene is TRBJ2-1, the V gene TRBV10-1, with 10 bases matching TRBD1. CDR1 is WNHNN and CDR2 is SYGVQD in the germline V gene (reference sequence). V gave up 0 bases and J gave up 2 bases; unmatched junction bases: 1. CDR3 length: 16 residues. This CDR3 reads CASSESGTGAYNEQFF. The CDR3 DNA reads as TGCGCCAGCAGTGAGTCCGGGACAGGGGCCTACAATGAGCAGTTCTTC.

The J gene is TRBJ2-5, the V gene TRBV10-3; the match to TRBD2 covers 7 bases. The V gene's germline CDR1 is ENHRY and CDR2 SYGVKD. The CDR3 has 16 amino acids. Trimming took 10 bases from V and 5 from J; bases not matched to a gene: 19. CDR3 bases: TGTGCCAGTTATAGCGGGCGACCTTCCGAGGTTGAGACCCAGTACTTC. Translated, it gives CASYSGRPSEVETQYF.

The V gene is TRBV10-1, the J gene TRBJ2-2, with D hard to call. The CDR3 runs to 10 residues. Trimming took 9 bases from V and 3 from J, leaving 2 bases between them. Germline CDR1 is WNHNN and CDR2 is SYGVQD (reference sequence). The CDR3 sequence is CARDTGELFF. The CDR3 DNA reads as TGCGCCAGAGACACCGGGGAGCTGTTTTTT.

The rearrangement links TRBV27 to TRBJ1-2, with D unclear. Per germline, CDR1 MNHEY and CDR2 SMNVEV (reference sequence). The CDR3 consists of 12 residues. Deletions cut 5 bases from V and 7 bases from J, with 11 bases between. The CDR3 DNA sequence: TGTGCCAGCAGTCCGAAGGGAATTGGCTACACCTTC. Amino acids: CASSPKGIGYTF.

This chain links TRBV19 with TRBJ1-5; D is undetermined. Trimming took off 2 bases at V and 1 base at J, with 9 bases between the two ends. Germline V gene data show CDR1 as LNHDA and CDR2 as SQIVND (reference sequence). The CDR3 contains 15 residues. The CDR3 here is CASSIPGGSNQPQHF. The CDR3 DNA sequence: TGTGCCAGTAGTATACCAGGAGGGAGCAATCAGCCCCAGCATTTT.

CDR3: CASSMAGMNTEAFF. The CDR3 coding sequence is TGTGCCAGTAGTATGGCAGGGATGAACACTGAAGCTTTCTTT. The chain carries TRBV19 and TRBJ1-1; perhaps TRBD1 as D (5 bases). Trimming removed 3 bases from V and 0 bases from J, with 8 bases in between. CDR1 LNHDA and CDR2 SQIVND come from the germline V gene (reference sequence). This CDR3 has 14 amino acids.

The rearrangement uses TRBV18 and TRBJ2-1; D is undetermined. The CDR3 is made up of 13 amino acids. V was pared by 5 bases and J by 11 bases, with 16 bases between. CDR1 is KGHSH, CDR2 LQKENI, per germline. The CDR3 region is CASSSDQASKQFF. The CDR3 DNA follows: TGTGCCAGCTCATCCGATCAGGCCAGCAAGCAGTTCTTC.

The chain recombines TRBV18 with TRBJ1-2; TRBD1 might be the D (5 bases). From germline, CDR1 is KGHSH and CDR2 LQKENI. V gave up 4 bases and J gave up 5 bases, with 20 bases separating them. This CDR3 contains 16 residues. CDR3 loop: CASSLNEGTLYYGYTF. CDR3 nucleotide sequence: TGTGCCAGCTCACTTAACGAGGGGACTTTATATTATGGCTACACCTTC.

V and J are TRBV6-5 and TRBJ1-5; TRBD1 is a possible D gene (6 bases). Trimming pared 7 bases from V and 6 bases from J, leaving 13 bases between. This CDR3 is 13 amino acids long. Germline values: CDR1 MNHEY, CDR2 SVGAGI. This chain's CDR3 is CASTRGMGQPQHF. CDR3 DNA sequence: TGTGCCAGCACCAGGGGCATGGGTCAGCCCCAGCATTTT.

This clone was counted once. This rearrangement joins TRBV5-1 to TRBJ2-2; possibly TRBD1 for D (6 bases). CDR3 length: 16 residues. Trimming pared 1 base from V and 0 bases from J, leaving 10 bases between. The germline V gene has CDR1 SGHRS and CDR2 YFSETQ. The CDR3 spells CASSLRGSPNTGELFF. DNA for the CDR3: TGCGCCAGCAGCTTGAGGGGGTCCCCGAACACCGGGGAGCTGTTTTTT. Variable domain in full (rest from reference TRBV5-1 and TRBJ2-2): KAGVTQTPRYLIKTRGQQVTLSCSPISGHRSVSWYQQTPGQGLQFLFEYFSETQRNKGNFPGRFSGRQFSNSRSEMNVSTLELGDSALYLCASSLRGSPNTGELFFGEGSRLTVL.

This clone was seen a few times. V gene TRBV5-1 combines with J gene TRBJ2-2, with 8 bases aligning to TRBD1. V lost 2 bases and J lost 5; bases outside the gene matches: 11. The CDR3 loop spans 17 amino acids. Germline V gene sequence: CDR1 SGHRS, CDR2 YFSETQ. The CDR3 reads CASSFEARQGATGELFF. Here the CDR3 DNA reads TGCGCCAGCAGCTTTGAGGCTAGGCAGGGGGCGACCGGGGAGCTGTTTTTT.

This chain joins TRBV6-5 and TRBJ1-6, with a tentative D call TRBD1 (6 bases). V lost 0 bases to trimming and J lost 9 bases, with 12 bases between them. The CDR3 spans 15 residues. CDR1 is MNHEY and CDR2 is SVGAGI in the germline V gene. The CDR3: CASSYSGAVISPLHF. The CDR3 DNA sequence: TGTGCCAGCAGTTACTCGGGGGCGGTCATTTCACCCCTCCACTTT.

For this clone: At the DNA level, this CDR3 is encoded by other sequences in the same sample as well. The CDR3 reads CASSESSTGGYTF. CDR3 nucleotides: TGTGCCAGCAGTGAATCCTCAACAGGGGGCTACACCTTC. The chain employs TRBV2 and TRBJ1-2; weak D call: TRBD1 (6 bases). The V gene's germline CDR1 is SNHLY and CDR2 FYNNEI. The V and J ends lost 2 bases and 8 bases respectively, with 12 bases between them. CDR3 size: 13 residues.

V and J are TRBV6-5 and TRBJ2-1; tentatively, D is TRBD1 or TRBD2 (6 bases each). The CDR3 consists of 11 residues. Germline V CDR1 and CDR2: MNHEY, SVGAGI. V was trimmed by 6 bases and J by 8 bases, leaving 8 bases between them. In DNA form, the CDR3 reads TGTGCCAGCAGCGGGGGCCATGAGCAGTTCTTC. Its protein is CASSGGHEQFF.

The V call is TRBV7-9, the J call TRBJ1-5; 7 bases line up with TRBD1. The CDR3 extends over 16 amino acids. Germline V gene data show CDR1 as SEHNR and CDR2 as FQNEAQ (reference sequence). J was trimmed by 5 bases and V by 5 bases; bases with no gene match: 12. The CDR3 nucleotides read TGTGCCAGCAGCCGCTCTCAGGGGGGGCAGGATCAGCCCCAGCATTTT. This codes for CASSRSQGGQDQPQHF.

Concerning this clone itself: This specimen includes other DNA sequences encoding the same CDR3. DNA for the CDR3: TGTGCCAGCAGCTTAGATAGTAATTCACCCCTCCACTTT. It codes for CASSLDSNSPLHF. The chain joins TRBV11-3 to TRBJ1-6; no firm D call. The CDR3 extends over 13 amino acids. The V and J ends lost 0 bases and 6 bases respectively, with 3 bases between them. CDR1 SGHNT and CDR2 YENEEA come from the germline V gene. Complete variable domain (other parts from reference TRBV11-3 and TRBJ1-6): EAGVVQSPRYKIIEKKQPVAFWCNPISGHNTLYWYLQNLGQGPELLIRYENEEAVDDSQLPKDRFSAERLKGVDSTLKIQPAELGDSAVYLCASSLDSNSPLHFGNGTRLTVT.

This chain connects TRBV4-3 to TRBJ2-1; no clear D gene. Trimming removed 0 bases from V and 8 bases from J, with 8 bases in between. There are 13 residues in the CDR3. The V gene's germline CDR1 is LGHNA and CDR2 YSLEER. DNA of the CDR3: TGCGCCAGCAGCCAAGATCGGTACGATGAGCAGTTCTTC. Translated: CASSQDRYDEQFF.

The rearrangement joins TRBV15 to TRBJ1-5; no reliable D call. Germline loops: CDR1 LNHNV, CDR2 YYDKDF (reference sequence). The CDR3 has 16 amino acids. V was pared by 3 bases and J by 6 bases, with 18 bases between. The CDR3 DNA follows: TGTGCCACCAGCAGTCCCGGGGAGGGAGCGGGTCAGCCCCAGCATTTT. Protein: CATSSPGEGAGQPQHF.

This sequence joins TRBV2 and TRBJ1-5; D not certain. The germline V gene has CDR1 SNHLY and CDR2 FYNNEI. The CDR3 is 13 residues long. V was cut by 4 bases and J by 6 bases, with 10 bases left in between. CDR3 coding DNA: TGTGCCAGCAGTGGGGTTCAGCTTCAGCCCCAGCATTTT. This translates into CASSGVQLQPQHF.

A single count supports this clone. As DNA, the CDR3 is TGTGCCAGCGTCCCCGGGCCCGTGAGGGGCTACACCTTC. Encoded protein: CASVPGPVRGYTF. V and J are TRBV7-2 and TRBJ1-2, with no clear D. Deletions cut 8 bases from V and 8 bases from J, with 18 bases between. The V gene's germline CDR1 is SGHTA and CDR2 FQGNSA. This CDR3 contains 13 residues.

This rearrangement joins TRBV3-1 (or the pseudogene TRBV3-2) to TRBJ2-5, with D possibly TRBD1 on 6 matching bases. There are 14 residues in the CDR3. The V and J ends lost 4 bases and 3 bases respectively, with 12 bases between them. The V gene's germline CDR1 is LGHDT and CDR2 YNNKEL (reference sequence). CDR3 protein: CASSPQGPKETQYF. The CDR3, as DNA: TGTGCCAGCAGCCCTCAGGGGCCAAAAGAGACCCAGTACTTC.

This clone appeared a single time. This sequence joins TRBV13 and TRBJ1-1, with D perhaps matching TRBD1 (6 bases). Germline V lookup: CDR1 PRHDT, CDR2 FYEKMQ (reference sequence). CDR3 length equals 15 residues. The ends were cut back, 5 bases at V and 4 bases at J, with 17 bases in the middle. This CDR3 reads CASSLTEEGGTEAFF. Written as DNA, the CDR3 is TGTGCCAGCAGCCTCACCGAAGAGGGGGGCACTGAAGCTTTCTTT.